This T cell receptor beta chain derives from a study of regulatory T cells in long-lasting Graves disease. The length of the CDR3 is 15 residues. Losses at the gene ends were 6 bases for V and 3 bases for J; bases not matched to a gene: 10. In germline, CDR1 is DFQATT, CDR2 SNEGSKA (reference sequence). This clonotype was recorded many times. Arm-PCR of CDR3 regions and iRepertoire HTBI primers were the basis on which TCR beta libraries were built. TCRdb called the multiplex PCR reads again in MiXCR, with one record for every CDR3 protein. Altogether roughly 500,000 distinct CDR3 sequences are present, about a fifth being singletons, with the ten largest covering less than 9%. The time point denotes: persistent/refractory GD, antithyroid drugs over 5 years with positive TRAb. From PBMCs, RNA was extracted and then used to make the TCR library.

The genes are TRBV20-1 and TRBJ2-5, with 10 bases matching TRBD2. The source material was peripheral blood mononuclear cells (PBMCs), sampled when the disease was refractory, from a patient treated with antithyroid drugs. The clonotype comes from a female donor with Graves disease. This CDR3 is CSAESSGSVKETQYF. The CDR3 DNA reads as TGCAGTGCCGAATCTAGCGGGAGTGTTAAAGAGACCCAGTACTTC.